The clone carrying this TCR beta chain has more than one count but fewer than ten. Its target is unknown. Germline V gene lookup returns CDR1 MNHEY and CDR2 SMNVEV (reference sequence). The CDR3 length is 15 residues. With V trimmed by 6 bases and J by 3 bases, 7 bases remained unmatched. The data are from a study of response to subunit inactivated influenza vaccine. Points from the study as a whole: Authors suggested each seasonal flu vaccination may recruit only limited numbers of new T cells.

TCRdb processed the RT-PCR reads anew with MiXCR; each CDR3 protein has one entry. This table has hundreds of thousands of distinct CDR3 sequences, 25% appearing once. This chain connects TRBV27 to TRBJ2-1; 8 nucleotides align to TRBD1. Sequences were derived from CD4+ T cells sorted from PBMCs, sampled 5 to 6 days after vaccination. This receptor was obtained from a man aged 50-60 years who received an inactivated influenza vaccine. CDR3: CASRNGQGIYNEQFF. For the CDR3, the DNA is TGTGCCAGCAGGAATGGACAGGGTATCTACAATGAGCAGTTCTTC.